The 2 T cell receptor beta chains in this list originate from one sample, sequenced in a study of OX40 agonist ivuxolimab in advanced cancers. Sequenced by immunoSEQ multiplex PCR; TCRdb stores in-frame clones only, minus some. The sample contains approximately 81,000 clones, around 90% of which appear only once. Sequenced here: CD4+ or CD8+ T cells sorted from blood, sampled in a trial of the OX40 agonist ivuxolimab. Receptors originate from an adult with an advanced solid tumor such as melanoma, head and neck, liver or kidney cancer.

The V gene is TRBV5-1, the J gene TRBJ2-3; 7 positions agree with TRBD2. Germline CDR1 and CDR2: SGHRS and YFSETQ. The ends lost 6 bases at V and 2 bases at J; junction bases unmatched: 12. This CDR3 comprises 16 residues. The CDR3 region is CASTWGGSPFTDTQYF. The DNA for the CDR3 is TGCGCCAGCACCTGGGGGGGGAGCCCCTTCACAGATACGCAGTATTTT.

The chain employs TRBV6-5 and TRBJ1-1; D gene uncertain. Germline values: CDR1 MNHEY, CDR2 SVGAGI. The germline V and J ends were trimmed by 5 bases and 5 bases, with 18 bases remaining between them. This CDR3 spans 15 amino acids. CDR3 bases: TGTGCCAGCAGTATCACGGGCCTTGGAGGGACTGAAGCTTTCTTT. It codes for CASSITGLGGTEAFF.